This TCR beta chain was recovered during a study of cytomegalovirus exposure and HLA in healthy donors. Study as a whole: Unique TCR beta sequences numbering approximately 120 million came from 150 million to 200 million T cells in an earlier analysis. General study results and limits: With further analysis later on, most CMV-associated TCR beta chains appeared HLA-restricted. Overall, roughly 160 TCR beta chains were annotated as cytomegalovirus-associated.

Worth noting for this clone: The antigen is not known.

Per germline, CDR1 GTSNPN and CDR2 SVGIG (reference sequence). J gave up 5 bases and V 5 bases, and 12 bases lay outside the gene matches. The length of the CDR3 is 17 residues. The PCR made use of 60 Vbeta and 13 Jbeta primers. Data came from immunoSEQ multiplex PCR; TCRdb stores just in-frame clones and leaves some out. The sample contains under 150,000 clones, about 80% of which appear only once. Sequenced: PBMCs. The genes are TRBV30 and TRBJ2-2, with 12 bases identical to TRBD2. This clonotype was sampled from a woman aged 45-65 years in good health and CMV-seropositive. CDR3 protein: CAWGPARTSGTTGELFF. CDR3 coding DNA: TGTGCCTGGGGACCCGCGCGGACTAGCGGGACTACCGGGGAGCTGTTTTTT. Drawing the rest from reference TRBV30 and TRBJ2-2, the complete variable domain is SQTIHQWPATLVQPVGSPLSLECTVEGTSNPNLYWYRQAAGRGLQLLFYSVGIGQISSEVPQNLSASRPQDRQFILSSKKLLLSDSGFYLCAWGPARTSGTTGELFFGEGSRLTVL.